A single sample is the source of the 32 T cell receptor beta chains below, sequenced in a study of blood T cell repertoires in COVID-19. Here immunoSEQ multiplex PCR was the method, and the copy in TCRdb shows in-frame clones only, minus some. The table shows 250,000 to 400,000 clones, with roughly 90% occurring only once. Sequenced sample: peripheral blood. The receptors come from a woman in her 30s with COVID-19, enrolled during active disease.

This chain joins TRBV30 and TRBJ2-4; D perhaps matches TRBD1 (5 bases). Germline CDR1 and CDR2: GTSNPN and SVGIG (reference sequence). CDR3 size: 17 residues. V gave up 3 bases and J gave up 0 bases, with 18 bases separating them. CDR3 sequence (DNA): TGTGCCTGGAGCCAGATGACAGTAACTCTAGCCAAAAACATTCAGTACTTC. Residues: CAWSQMTVTLAKNIQYF.

The chain uses TRBV19 and TRBJ1-1; weak D call: TRBD1 (6 bases). Germline values: CDR1 LNHDA, CDR2 SQIVND (reference sequence). V was pared by 3 bases and J by 3 bases, with 14 bases between. The CDR3 consists of 15 residues. CDR3 sequence reads: CASSITGLGDTEAFF. CDR3 sequence (DNA): TGTGCCAGTAGTATCACAGGGCTTGGAGACACTGAAGCTTTCTTT.

The chain combines TRBV6-4 with TRBJ2-2; D might be TRBD1 (6 bases). The germline CDR1 and CDR2 sequences are MRHNA and SNTAGT. V lost 6 bases, J lost 5 bases, and 10 bases lay in between. The CDR3 is 13 residues long. DNA of the CDR3: TGTGCCAGCAGAAAAGGGGGAACCGGGGAGCTGTTTTTT. Amino acid sequence: CASRKGGTGELFF.

V and J are TRBV27 and TRBJ2-5; a weak D match, TRBD1 (5 bases). The V end was cut by 2 bases, the J end by 2 bases, with 15 bases between. The CDR3 sequence is 16 residues long. Germline V gives CDR1 MNHEY, CDR2 SMNVEV (reference sequence). This CDR3 is CASSLNAPPGQETQYF. In DNA, the CDR3 is TGTGCCAGCAGTTTAAATGCACCGCCAGGGCAAGAGACCCAGTACTTC.

V usage is TRBV5-4 and J usage is TRBJ2-1; TRBD2 might be the D (6 bases). Per germline, CDR1 SGHNT and CDR2 YYREEE (reference sequence). Trimming removed 0 bases from V and 4 bases from J, with 14 bases in between. The CDR3 sequence is 16 residues long. The CDR3 DNA reads as TGTGCCAGCAGCTTGGCCAACGCGGGAAAGTACAATGAGCAGTTCTTC. It is translated as CASSLANAGKYNEQFF.

The chain employs TRBV6-4 and TRBJ2-3, with D maybe TRBD2 (6 bases). This CDR3 region has 13 residues. V was clipped by 0 bases and J by 8 bases, with 9 bases between them. Looked up from germline, CDR1 is MRHNA and CDR2 is SNTAGT. The CDR3 nucleotides read TGTGCCAGCAGTGACTCTGGCGGGATTACGCAGTATTTT. It specifies CASSDSGGITQYF.

The rearrangement uses TRBV15 and TRBJ1-2; maybe TRBD1 (6 bases). This CDR3 region has 14 residues. CDR1 is LNHNV and CDR2 is YYDKDF in the germline V gene (reference sequence). With 2 bases removed from V and 2 bases from J, the gap between germline ends came to 9 bases. This chain's CDR3 is CATSRPGQNYGYTF. CDR3 in DNA: TGTGCCACCAGCAGACCCGGACAGAACTATGGCTACACCTTC.

The chain couples TRBV19 to TRBJ1-2; no reliable D call. The CDR3 spans 13 residues. The V gene lost 7 bases and the J gene lost 6 bases, with 15 bases spanning the gap. Germline loops: CDR1 LNHDA, CDR2 SQIVND (reference sequence). CDR3 protein: CASKFAGSNGYTF. In nucleotides, the CDR3 is TGTGCCAGTAAATTCGCGGGATCCAATGGCTACACCTTC.

The chain employs TRBV30 and TRBJ2-2; 8 positions match TRBD2. Germline values: CDR1 GTSNPN, CDR2 SVGIG (reference sequence). This CDR3 is built from 14 residues. The junction had 4 bases not matched to a gene; V was cut back by 4 bases and J by 3 bases. The CDR3 region has the DNA TGTGCCTGGAATCAGCGGGGGTACACCGGGGAGCTGTTTTTT. This encodes CAWNQRGYTGELFF. The variable domain in full, with the rest retrieved from reference TRBV30 and TRBJ2-2, is SQTIHQWPATLVQPVGSPLSLECTVEGTSNPNLYWYRQAAGRGLQLLFYSVGIGQISSEVPQNLSASRPQDRQFILSSKKLLLSDSGFYLCAWNQRGYTGELFFGEGSRLTVL.

The V call is TRBV28, the J call TRBJ2-7, with TRBD1 matching over 8 bases. V gave up 6 bases and J gave up 3 bases; unmatched junction bases: 4. CDR1 is MDHEN, CDR2 SYDVKM, per germline. The CDR3 sequence is 13 residues long. In nucleotides, the CDR3 is TGTGCCAGCAGATTAGACAGGGGCTACGAGCAGTACTTC. It specifies CASRLDRGYEQYF.

J is TRBJ1-1 and V is TRBV19; D might be TRBD1 (6 bases). The CDR3 runs 14 residues. Trimming removed 4 bases at V and 3 bases at J, with 12 bases between. Germline CDR1 reads LNHDA; CDR2 reads SQIVND (reference sequence). CDR3 amino acids: CASSRRQVDTEAFF. DNA for the CDR3: TGTGCCAGTAGTAGAAGACAGGTCGACACTGAAGCTTTCTTT. Variable domain in full (rest from reference TRBV19 and TRBJ1-1): DGGITQSPKYLFRKEGQNVTLSCEQNLNHDAMYWYRQDPGQGLRLIYYSQIVNDFQKGDIAEGYSVSREKKESFPLTVTSAQKNPTAFYLCASSRRQVDTEAFFGQGTRLTVV.

The chain carries TRBV10-2 and TRBJ1-5; D perhaps matches TRBD1 (5 bases). The V end lost 0 bases, the J end lost 2 bases, and 5 bases lay between the germline ends. The germline V gene has CDR1 WSHSY and CDR2 SAAADI. This CDR3 comprises 14 residues. The CDR3 nucleotides are TGCGCCAGCAGTGAGTCAGGGGGCAATCAGCCCCAGCATTTT. Amino acid sequence: CASSESGGNQPQHF.

V usage is TRBV7-7 and J usage is TRBJ2-1, with TRBD2 identical over 8 bases. The junction had 6 bases not matched to a gene; V was cut back by 5 bases and J by 6 bases. This CDR3 is built from 14 residues. The V gene's germline CDR1 is SSHAT and CDR2 FNYEAQ (reference sequence). The CDR3 here is CASSRSGRFNEQFF. The CDR3 nucleotides are TGTGCCAGCAGCCGAAGCGGGAGATTCAATGAGCAGTTCTTC.

V is TRBV10-3 and J is TRBJ1-1; tentative D call: TRBD1 (6 bases). Looked up from germline, CDR1 is ENHRY and CDR2 is SYGVKD. V lost 6 bases, J lost 3 bases, and 17 bases lay in between. The CDR3 is made up of 15 amino acids. CDR3 coding DNA: TGTGCCATCAGCGCTGGCAGGGGATTGGACACTGAAGCTTTCTTT. Residues: CAISAGRGLDTEAFF.

This clone was detected only once. The J gene is TRBJ1-4, the V gene TRBV6-5, with TRBD1 matching 9 bases. V lost 10 bases and J lost 4; bases outside the gene matches: 10. In germline, CDR1 is MNHEY, CDR2 SVGAGI. This CDR3 has 15 amino acids. CDR3 sequence reads: CATHTGTGYNEKLFF. In nucleotides, the CDR3 is TGTGCCACCCATACCGGGACAGGGTATAATGAAAAACTGTTTTTT.

The chain combines TRBV3-1 (or the pseudogene TRBV3-2) with TRBJ1-1; TRBD1 agrees at 7 bases. The CDR3 covers 12 residues. Trimming removed 2 bases from V and 10 bases from J; junction bases left unmatched: 4. CDR1 is LGHDT and CDR2 is YNNKEL in the germline V gene (reference sequence). For the CDR3, the DNA is TGTGCCAGCAGCCAAAAGACAGGGCGAGCTTTCTTT. Protein: CASSQKTGRAFF.

The V and J genes are TRBV28 and TRBJ2-1, with D maybe TRBD2 (6 bases). V was cut by 8 bases and J by 13 bases, with 21 bases left in between. Germline-derived CDR1 and CDR2 are MDHEN and SYDVKM. The CDR3 is made up of 13 amino acids. The CDR3 region has the DNA TGTGCCAGCGGACCGGAGGGTAGGCAAAAACAGTTCTTC. As protein: CASGPEGRQKQFF.

This chain uses TRBV19 with TRBJ2-7; 13 positions agree with TRBD2. Germline V CDR1 and CDR2: LNHDA, SQIVND (reference sequence). The CDR3 spans 14 residues. J lost 9 bases, V lost 6 bases, and 8 bases had no gene match. The CDR3 spells CASSPGLAGVTQYF. CDR3 nucleotides: TGTGCCAGTAGCCCTGGACTAGCGGGAGTTACGCAGTACTTC.

The genes are TRBV18 and TRBJ2-1; D unresolved. Looked up from germline, CDR1 is KGHSH and CDR2 is LQKENI. CDR3 length: 15 residues. Trimming cost V 5 bases and J 0 bases, with 11 bases left between them. The CDR3 sequence is CASSSLLSSYNEQFF. As DNA, the CDR3 is TGTGCCAGCTCATCTCTACTTAGCTCCTACAATGAGCAGTTCTTC.

The rearrangement links TRBV24-1 to TRBJ2-5, with D unresolved. CDR3 length equals 12 residues. Trimming took off 4 bases at V and 5 bases at J, with 7 bases between the two ends. The germline CDR1 and CDR2 sequences are KGHDR and SFDVKD. The CDR3 nucleotides are TGTGCCACCAGTGACAGTTGGGAGACCCAGTACTTC. It codes for CATSDSWETQYF.

This clone was observed a handful of times. The V gene is TRBV19, the J gene TRBJ2-1; 9 bases align to TRBD2. From germline, CDR1 is LNHDA and CDR2 SQIVND (reference sequence). The V and J ends lost 3 bases and 6 bases, in that order; junction bases with no gene match: 12. CDR3 size: 17 residues. For the CDR3, the DNA is TGTGCCAGTAGTATCGTAGCGGGAGCGCCCGGAGGCAATGAGCAGTTCTTC. Translated: CASSIVAGAPGGNEQFF.

V usage is TRBV5-6 and J usage is TRBJ1-4; TRBD1 matches 7 bases. The CDR3 runs 14 residues. The germline V gene has CDR1 SGHDT and CDR2 YYEEEE. V gave up 0 bases and J gave up 6 bases; unmatched junction bases: 2. CDR3: CASSLGTGDEKLFF. Here the CDR3 DNA reads TGTGCCAGCAGCTTGGGTACAGGGGATGAAAAACTGTTTTTT.

This chain connects TRBV19 to TRBJ2-2, with 9 bases fitting TRBD2. The CDR3 contains 16 residues. The germline V gene encodes CDR1 LNHDA and CDR2 SQIVND (reference sequence). J was trimmed by 5 bases and V by 6 bases; bases with no gene match: 10. The DNA for the CDR3 is TGTGCCAGTAGAGCAACCCTAGCGGGATGGACCGGGGAGCTGTTTTTT. Translation gives CASRATLAGWTGELFF.

This clone was seen a single time. The chain couples TRBV7-9 to TRBJ2-2; perhaps TRBD1 as D (6 bases). The CDR3 has 14 amino acids. Trimming removed 5 bases at V and 5 bases at J, with 12 bases between. The V gene's germline CDR1 is SEHNR and CDR2 FQNEAQ (reference sequence). The CDR3 DNA is TGTGCCAGCAGCCGGGACACGGGGACCGGGGAGCTGTTTTTT. It is translated as CASSRDTGTGELFF.

This chain links TRBV28 with TRBJ1-2, with TRBD1 identical over 11 bases. Germline CDR1 and CDR2: MDHEN and SYDVKM. This CDR3 has 15 amino acids. The V and J ends lost 5 bases and 4 bases, in that order; junction bases with no gene match: 6. The CDR3 nucleotides are TGTGCCAGCAGTCCCGGACAGGGGGCGTCCTATGGCTACACCTTC. This sequence encodes CASSPGQGASYGYTF.

This chain joins TRBV27 and TRBJ1-1, with a possible D match to TRBD1 (6 bases). The CDR3 consists of 14 residues. Germline CDR1 MNHEY, CDR2 SMNVEV (reference sequence). Trimming pared 5 bases from V and 0 bases from J, leaving 10 bases between. Here the CDR3 reads CASSAQGMNTEAFF. The CDR3 bases are TGTGCCAGCAGTGCCCAGGGGATGAACACTGAAGCTTTCTTT.

The rearrangement links TRBV14 to TRBJ1-3; D gene unclear. The CDR3 loop spans 14 amino acids. V gave up 4 bases and J gave up 3 bases, with 10 bases separating them. Germline values: CDR1 SGHDN, CDR2 FVKESK. DNA for the CDR3: TGTGCCAGCAGCCGACTCATAAATGGAAACACCATATATTTT. This codes for CASSRLINGNTIYF.

The V call is TRBV5-4, the J call TRBJ1-2; 9 bases map to TRBD1. The CDR3 loop spans 15 amino acids. Germline V gene sequence: CDR1 SGHNT, CDR2 YYREEE (reference sequence). V trimming: 1 base; J trimming: 7 bases; junction bases outside the gene matches: 8. CDR3 sequence: CASSLIGQGFFGYTF. The CDR3 DNA reads TGTGCCAGCAGCTTGATTGGACAGGGGTTTTTTGGCTACACCTTC.

The sample holds one count of this clone. This sequence joins TRBV10-1 and TRBJ2-1; a possible D gene is TRBD2 (6 bases). The V and J ends lost 4 bases and 4 bases respectively, with 23 bases between them. CDR3 length: 18 amino acids. Germline V CDR1 and CDR2: WNHNN, SYGVQD (reference sequence). This chain's CDR3 is CASSALLAPSGQYNEQFF. CDR3 coding DNA: TGCGCCAGCAGTGCTCTCTTGGCTCCAAGCGGGCAATACAATGAGCAGTTCTTC.

The rearrangement links TRBV5-1 to TRBJ1-1; D might be TRBD1 (5 bases). The germline V gene encodes CDR1 SGHRS and CDR2 YFSETQ. CDR3 length equals 14 residues. Trimming cost V 0 bases and J 1 base, with 7 bases left between them. The CDR3 nucleotides read TGCGCCAGCAGCTTGGATGGGGCGAACACTGAAGCTTTCTTT. Its translation is CASSLDGANTEAFF. The full variable domain, with the rest looked up from reference TRBV5-1 and TRBJ1-1, is KAGVTQTPRYLIKTRGQQVTLSCSPISGHRSVSWYQQTPGQGLQFLFEYFSETQRNKGNFPGRFSGRQFSNSRSEMNVSTLELGDSALYLCASSLDGANTEAFFGQGTRLTVV.

V gene TRBV5-1 combines with J gene TRBJ1-4; D perhaps matches TRBD1 (6 bases). Trimming cost V 4 bases and J 3 bases, with 10 bases left between them. Germline CDR1 reads SGHRS; CDR2 reads YFSETQ. The CDR3 spans 14 residues. Here the CDR3 reads CASSLDSPNEKLFF. CDR3 bases: TGCGCCAGCAGCCTGGACAGTCCTAATGAAAAACTGTTTTTT.

V usage is TRBV2 and J usage is TRBJ1-1, with 7 positions matching TRBD1. This CDR3 comprises 13 residues. V lost 6 bases and J lost 7; bases outside the gene matches: 8. Germline loops: CDR1 SNHLY, CDR2 FYNNEI. CDR3 amino acids: CASRVQRDSEAFF. The CDR3 coding sequence is TGTGCCAGCAGGGTTCAACGGGACAGTGAAGCTTTCTTT. Full variable domain (rest looked up from reference TRBV2 and TRBJ1-1): EPEVTQTPSHQVTQMGQEVILRCVPISNHLYFYWYRQILGQKVEFLVSFYNNEISEKSEIFDDQFSVERPDGSNFTLKIRSTKLEDSAMYFCASRVQRDSEAFFGQGTRLTVV.